This TCR beta chain emerged from a study of control samples from healthy donors and cancer patients. The CDR3 spans 15 residues. Germline CDR1 is MNHEY and CDR2 is SVGAGI. V shed 3 bases and J shed 3 bases, with 11 bases lying between them. The protocol was immunoSEQ multiplex PCR, while the TCRdb copy is restricted to in-frame clones and leaves out a portion. The sample contains approximately 74,000 clones, about 94% of which appear only once. V usage is TRBV6-5 and J usage is TRBJ2-2; the D is unclear. This TCR was sampled from a woman under 40 in good health. Sample: blood. CDR3 bases: TGTGCCAGCAGTTATCGGGTAACCCACACCGGGGAGCTGTTTTTT. Protein product: CASSYRVTHTGELFF.